This TCR beta chain was sequenced during a study of blood T cell repertoires in COVID-19 (dated by TCRdb to the early 2020s). Regarding the complete study: Samples covering the acute and convalescent phases of COVID-19 were provided by collaborators in the United States, Italy and Spain. The samples were drawn from the first 160 participants of the ongoing ImmuneRACE study and from more than 1,000 subjects provided by 6 global collaborators. The repertoires were released in a freely available public database meant as a resource for research on the immune response to SARS-CoV-2. The dataset comprised deeply sampled blood TCRbeta repertoires from subjects exposed to, actively infected with, or recovered from COVID-19. Where available, HLA class I and class II types were obtained from metadata supplied by the sample provider rather than from assay-based typing. The prospective study material was composed of cDNA or gDNA derived from T cells, B-cell-depleted T cells, or PBMCs. The sample metadata nearly always contained a de-identified subject ID, COVID-19 status, age in years and sex.

The immunoSEQ Assay, a bias-controlled multiplex PCR, was used to amplify TCRbeta CDR3 regions from genomic DNA. The authors' analysis ran thus. Within the assay, amplification of reference gene primers was used to estimate how many nucleated cells each sample contained. To quantify the absolute abundance of each unique TCRbeta CDR3 rearrangement, sequence reads were collapsed and filtered. For each sample, productive Simpson clonality was calculated by taking the square root of Simpson's diversity index across productive rearrangements. TCRdb took this table from immuneACCESS and kept in-frame rearrangements with V and J called. Such tables lack part of the clones; where checked against another copy, unresolved V genes explain under half of the gap, and the rest is unexplained. V, J and clone size are those of that table, while D and trimming were read from the DNA. Recorded for this sample are 90,000 to 120,000 clones; 84% of them occurred a single time. The ten biggest clones cover approximately 4% of the sample.

Whole blood was collected in K2EDTA tubes by collaborating institutions according to the institutions' own protocols. For TCRbeta analysis, collaborators shipped samples in one of three forms: frozen whole blood, isolated PBMCs, or DNA extracted from either of those sample types. The germline V and J ends show losses of 4 bases and 3 bases respectively, and no gene match explains 9 bases of the junction. Based on the germline V gene, the CDR1 and CDR2 sequences are SGDLS and YYNGEE. Its CDR3 holds 15 amino acids, cysteine through phenylalanine. Only CDR3 DNA is held: 45 bases, read in frame from base 1. Comment on this clone: Its antigen target is currently unknown. No base quality information exists; no much larger clone differs at one position.

General conclusions and limits of the study: The quantity of clinical and demographic metadata differed by source and by participant and was supplied without curation.

This sequence originates from a human donor in a cohort sampled during active COVID-19. Recombination connected TRBV9 to TRBJ2-7, with 8 junctional bases fitting TRBD1. Sequencing was done on a sample of peripheral blood. CDR3 region: CASSPSPDRDYEQYF. The nucleotide sequence is given as TGTGCCAGCAGCCCCTCCCCGGACAGGGACTACGAGCAGTACTTC.